These T cell receptor beta chains were read from a single sample in a study of OX40 agonist ivuxolimab in advanced cancers. Here immunoSEQ multiplex PCR was the method, and the copy in TCRdb shows in-frame clones only, minus some. This table holds around 14,000 clones, 80% found once. Sample: CD4+ or CD8+ T cells sorted from blood, taken in a trial of the OX40 agonist ivuxolimab. Source of these receptors: an adult with an advanced solid tumor such as melanoma, head and neck, liver or kidney cancer. CDR3s include the opening cysteine and the closing phenylalanine or tryptophan. D genes are given only for firm matches. The size of a clone is reported for some rows only, either as once, few or many, or as a class for expanded clones.

cdr3_aa: CASSQGPREGEQYF
cdr3_nt: TGTGCCAGCAGCCAAGGACCCAGGGAAGGAGAGCAGTACTTC
v_call: TRBV4-2
j_call: TRBJ2-7
clone_size: NA
d_call: NA

cdr3_aa: CASSSPRAGVTDTQYF
cdr3_nt: TGTGCCAGCAGCTCCCCCAGAGCGGGAGTCACAGATACGCAGTATTTT
v_call: TRBV7-9
j_call: TRBJ2-3
clone_size: NA
d_call: TRBD2

cdr3_aa: CASSATGFYEQYF
cdr3_nt: TGTGCCAGCAGCGCAACAGGGTTCTACGAGCAGTACTTC
v_call: TRBV7-9
j_call: TRBJ2-7
clone_size: NA
d_call: NA

cdr3_aa: CASSYRQGVGEQYF
cdr3_nt: TGTGCCAGCAGTTACCGACAGGGGGTGGGTGAGCAGTACTTC
v_call: TRBV6-6
j_call: TRBJ2-7
clone_size: once
d_call: TRBD1

cdr3_aa: CASSPSGMYEQYF
cdr3_nt: TGTGCCAGCAGTCCTAGCGGGATGTACGAGCAGTACTTC
v_call: TRBV6-5
j_call: TRBJ2-7
clone_size: NA
d_call: TRBD2

cdr3_aa: CASSQREGPPYNEQFF
cdr3_nt: TGTGCCAGCAGCCAGCGGGAGGGCCCCCCCTACAATGAGCAGTTCTTC
v_call: TRBV11-2
j_call: TRBJ2-1
clone_size: NA
d_call: TRBD2

cdr3_aa: CASSELPGNEQFF
cdr3_nt: TGTGCCAGCAGTGAGCTCCCAGGGAATGAGCAGTTCTTC
v_call: TRBV6-4
j_call: TRBJ2-1
clone_size: NA
d_call: NA

cdr3_aa: CASSQGEAEPYNEQFF
cdr3_nt: TGCGCCAGCAGCCAAGGGGAAGCGGAACCATACAATGAGCAGTTCTTC
v_call: TRBV4-3
j_call: TRBJ2-1
clone_size: NA
d_call: NA

cdr3_aa: CASSTIKGRAPEAKNIQYF
cdr3_nt: TGTGCCAGCAGCACGATTAAAGGCAGGGCCCCGGAGGCCAAAAACATTCAGTACTTC
v_call: TRBV21-1
j_call: TRBJ2-4
clone_size: NA
d_call: NA

cdr3_aa: CASSGWGPYEQYF
cdr3_nt: TGTGCCAGCAGTGGTTGGGGTCCCTACGAGCAGTACTTC
v_call: TRBV6-1
j_call: TRBJ2-7
clone_size: NA
d_call: NA

cdr3_aa: CASSLVAELSYEQYF
cdr3_nt: TGTGCCAGCAGCTTAGTTGCGGAACTTTCCTACGAGCAGTACTTC
v_call: TRBV7-8
j_call: TRBJ2-7
clone_size: few
d_call: NA

cdr3_aa: CSVKTGRVEKLFF
cdr3_nt: TGCAGCGTCAAGACAGGGAGGGTTGAAAAACTGTTTTTT
v_call: TRBV29-1
j_call: TRBJ1-4
clone_size: NA
d_call: TRBD1

cdr3_aa: CASSSAGAFTGELFF
cdr3_nt: TGTGCCAGCAGTAGCGCGGGAGCGTTCACCGGGGAGCTGTTTTTT
v_call: TRBV13
j_call: TRBJ2-2
clone_size: NA
d_call: TRBD2

cdr3_aa: CASSQVSGRGDTQYF
cdr3_nt: TGTGCCAGCAGCCAAGTTAGCGGGAGGGGAGATACGCAGTATTTT
v_call: TRBV4-2
j_call: TRBJ2-3
clone_size: NA
d_call: TRBD2

cdr3_aa: CASSQESGSGQPQHF
cdr3_nt: TGCGCCAGCAGCCAAGAGTCAGGATCTGGTCAGCCCCAGCATTTT
v_call: TRBV4-1
j_call: TRBJ1-5
clone_size: NA
d_call: NA

cdr3_aa: CASSQALSVAGVHSYNEQFF
cdr3_nt: TGCGCCAGCAGCCAAGCTCTTTCGGTTGCGGGAGTGCACTCCTACAATGAGCAGTTCTTC
v_call: TRBV4-3
j_call: TRBJ2-1
clone_size: NA
d_call: TRBD2

cdr3_aa: CASSQQATGSYEQYF
cdr3_nt: TGCGCCAGCAGCCAACAAGCGACAGGATCCTACGAGCAGTACTTC
v_call: TRBV4-1
j_call: TRBJ2-7
clone_size: NA
d_call: NA

cdr3_aa: CASSSLFTAYGYTF
cdr3_nt: TGTGCCAGCAGCTCCCTCTTTACCGCCTATGGCTACACCTTC
v_call: TRBV7-3
j_call: TRBJ1-2
clone_size: NA
d_call: NA

cdr3_aa: CASTDGTFYNEQFF
cdr3_nt: TGTGCCAGCACGGATGGGACATTCTACAATGAGCAGTTCTTC
v_call: TRBV27
j_call: TRBJ2-1
clone_size: NA
d_call: NA

cdr3_aa: CASSYSQGTGEQYF
cdr3_nt: TGTGCCAGCAGTTACTCACAGGGTACGGGGGAGCAGTACTTC
v_call: TRBV6-5
j_call: TRBJ2-7
clone_size: NA
d_call: NA

cdr3_aa: CASTQGGYNEQFF
cdr3_nt: TGTGCCAGCACCCAAGGAGGATACAATGAGCAGTTCTTC
v_call: TRBV7-9
j_call: TRBJ2-1
clone_size: NA
d_call: NA

cdr3_aa: CASSFIAGLAINTGELFF
cdr3_nt: TGTGCCAGCAGCTTCATAGCGGGACTAGCGATTAACACCGGGGAGCTGTTTTTT
v_call: TRBV11-1
j_call: TRBJ2-2
clone_size: NA
d_call: TRBD2

cdr3_aa: CASSLGPLMNTEAFF
cdr3_nt: TGTGCCAGCAGCTTGGGACCCTTGATGAACACTGAAGCTTTCTTT
v_call: TRBV6-5
j_call: TRBJ1-1
clone_size: medium-sized
d_call: NA

cdr3_aa: CASSYSTVGRYNEQFF
cdr3_nt: TGTGCCAGCAGTTACTCGACGGTGGGACGCTACAATGAGCAGTTCTTC
v_call: TRBV6-5
j_call: TRBJ2-1
clone_size: NA
d_call: NA

cdr3_aa: CASSLAGESNEQFF
cdr3_nt: TGTGCCAGCAGCTTAGCGGGAGAGTCAAATGAGCAGTTCTTC
v_call: TRBV6-4
j_call: TRBJ2-1
clone_size: once
d_call: TRBD2

cdr3_aa: CASSVGGTEAFF
cdr3_nt: TGTGCCAGCAGCGTGGGGGGGACTGAAGCTTTCTTT
v_call: TRBV9
j_call: TRBJ1-1
clone_size: NA
d_call: NA

cdr3_aa: CASSLFGQDYGYTF
cdr3_nt: TGTGCCAGCAGTTTATTTGGCCAGGACTATGGCTACACCTTC
v_call: TRBV28
j_call: TRBJ1-2
clone_size: NA
d_call: NA

cdr3_aa: CASSLLREQGDTQYF
cdr3_nt: TGCGCCAGCAGCTTGCTGAGGGAGCAGGGAGATACGCAGTATTTT
v_call: TRBV5-1
j_call: TRBJ2-3
clone_size: NA
d_call: NA

cdr3_aa: CASNVPDEKLFF
cdr3_nt: TGTGCCAGCAATGTGCCAGACGAAAAACTGTTTTTT
v_call: TRBV2
j_call: TRBJ1-4
clone_size: NA
d_call: NA

cdr3_aa: CASSQGADYSNQPQHF
cdr3_nt: TGTGCCAGCAGCCAAGGGGCAGACTATAGCAATCAGCCCCAGCATTTT
v_call: TRBV4-2
j_call: TRBJ1-5
clone_size: NA
d_call: NA

cdr3_aa: CASSDPKREWTGELFF
cdr3_nt: TGTGCCAGCAGCGATCCGAAGCGGGAGTGGACCGGGGAGCTGTTTTTT
v_call: TRBV9
j_call: TRBJ2-2
clone_size: NA
d_call: TRBD2

cdr3_aa: CASSLGTSLYEQYF
cdr3_nt: TGTGCCAGCAGCTTGGGGACTAGCCTCTACGAGCAGTACTTC
v_call: TRBV5-4
j_call: TRBJ2-7
clone_size: NA
d_call: TRBD2

cdr3_aa: CASSPLAGEDNEQFF
cdr3_nt: TGTGCCAGCAGCCCCCTAGCGGGGGAGGACAATGAGCAGTTCTTC
v_call: TRBV7-9
j_call: TRBJ2-1
clone_size: NA
d_call: TRBD2

cdr3_aa: CASSLRGSSYNSPLHF
cdr3_nt: TGTGCCAGCAGCTTAAGGGGGAGCTCCTATAATTCACCCCTCCACTTT
v_call: TRBV13
j_call: TRBJ1-6
clone_size: NA
d_call: NA

cdr3_aa: CAISRPNTETQYF
cdr3_nt: TGTGCCATCAGTAGGCCGAACACGGAGACCCAGTACTTC
v_call: TRBV10-3
j_call: TRBJ2-5
clone_size: NA
d_call: NA

cdr3_aa: CASSQSGEGWVDNEQFF
cdr3_nt: TGTGCCAGCAGCCAATCTGGTGAGGGCTGGGTGGACAATGAGCAGTTCTTC
v_call: TRBV16
j_call: TRBJ2-1
clone_size: NA
d_call: NA

cdr3_aa: CATMLRGTDTQYF
cdr3_nt: TGTGCCACCATGCTAAGGGGCACAGATACGCAGTATTTT
v_call: TRBV6-5
j_call: TRBJ2-3
clone_size: NA
d_call: NA

cdr3_aa: CASSPGTGPYEQYF
cdr3_nt: TGTGCCAGTAGTCCCGGGACAGGGCCCTACGAGCAGTACTTC
v_call: TRBV19
j_call: TRBJ2-7
clone_size: NA
d_call: TRBD1

cdr3_aa: CASSLELATDNEQFF
cdr3_nt: TGCGCCAGCAGCTTGGAACTGGCAACAGACAATGAGCAGTTCTTC
v_call: TRBV5-1
j_call: TRBJ2-1
clone_size: NA
d_call: NA

cdr3_aa: CASSVSGVGNQPQHF
cdr3_nt: TGTGCCAGCAGCGTCTCGGGGGTCGGCAATCAGCCCCAGCATTTT
v_call: TRBV9
j_call: TRBJ1-5
clone_size: NA
d_call: NA

cdr3_aa: CASSLTGSSSGNTIYF
cdr3_nt: TGTGCCAGCAGCTTGACCGGATCAAGCTCTGGAAACACCATATATTTT
v_call: TRBV5-6
j_call: TRBJ1-3
clone_size: NA
d_call: NA

cdr3_aa: CASSQAAGTGASNYGYTF
cdr3_nt: TGTGCCAGCAGCCAAGCGGCGGGGACAGGAGCCTCTAACTATGGCTACACCTTC
v_call: TRBV5-4
j_call: TRBJ1-2
clone_size: NA
d_call: TRBD1

cdr3_aa: CASSSGQGREQYF
cdr3_nt: TGTGCCAGCAGCTCCGGACAGGGTAGAGAGCAGTACTTC
v_call: TRBV7-9
j_call: TRBJ2-7
clone_size: NA
d_call: TRBD1

cdr3_aa: CASSSRIGGEQYF
cdr3_nt: TGTGCCAGCAGCTCCCGCATCGGAGGGGAGCAGTACTTC
v_call: TRBV14
j_call: TRBJ2-7
clone_size: NA
d_call: NA

cdr3_aa: CASSLQTGRGRKTVF
cdr3_nt: TGTGCCAGCAGTCTACAGACAGGGAGGGGAAGAAAAACTGTTTTT
v_call: TRBV27
j_call: TRBJ1-4
clone_size: NA
d_call: TRBD1

cdr3_aa: CAISLKGEQYF
cdr3_nt: TGTGCCATCTCACTCAAGGGCGAGCAGTACTTC
v_call: TRBV28
j_call: TRBJ2-7
clone_size: NA
d_call: NA

cdr3_aa: CATGGMRAGGLYEQYF
cdr3_nt: TGTGCCACGGGGGGGATGAGAGCGGGCGGCCTCTACGAGCAGTACTTC
v_call: TRBV2
j_call: TRBJ2-7
clone_size: NA
d_call: TRBD2

cdr3_aa: CASVPPSSYEQYF
cdr3_nt: TGTGCCAGCGTGCCCCCGAGCTCCTACGAGCAGTACTTC
v_call: TRBV2
j_call: TRBJ2-7
clone_size: large
d_call: NA

cdr3_aa: CASSLPLDGSSYEQYF
cdr3_nt: TGTGCCAGCAGCTTGCCCCTCGACGGGAGCTCCTACGAGCAGTACTTC
v_call: TRBV7-9
j_call: TRBJ2-7
clone_size: NA
d_call: NA

cdr3_aa: CASSLDPLAVSYEQYF
cdr3_nt: TGTGCCAGCAGTTTGGACCCGCTAGCGGTATCCTACGAGCAGTACTTC
v_call: TRBV28
j_call: TRBJ2-7
clone_size: NA
d_call: TRBD2

cdr3_aa: CASSIWRDTGELFF
cdr3_nt: TGTGCCAGTAGTATTTGGAGAGACACCGGGGAGCTGTTTTTT
v_call: TRBV19
j_call: TRBJ2-2
clone_size: NA
d_call: NA

cdr3_aa: CASSYSTVVYEQYF
cdr3_nt: TGTGCCAGCAGTTACTCGACGGTTGTCTACGAGCAGTACTTC
v_call: TRBV6-5
j_call: TRBJ2-7
clone_size: few
d_call: NA